Sequencing of this T cell receptor beta chain was carried out in a study of CD8 T cells in ankylosing spondylitis. Notes on the study in general: Past studies reported some motif variants in reactive arthritis synovial fluid and blood.

One entry per CDR3 protein results from TCRdb running MiXCR on the 5' RACE reads. The repertoire holds roughly 180,000 distinct CDR3 sequences, with 10% to 15% as singletons. J was trimmed by 2 bases and V by 7 bases; bases with no gene match: 9. The CDR3 covers 16 residues. As concerns this clonotype: Its antigen remains unknown.

The receptor was derived from a female donor with ankylosing spondylitis or in good health (not recorded which). The chain employs TRBV12-3 or TRBV12-4 and TRBJ2-2, with 8 bases that match TRBD1. The specimen was blood, either unsorted or a sorted T cell fraction (not recorded which). The chain's CDR3 is CASTPQGALNTGELFF. CDR3 DNA: TGTGCCAGCACCCCCCAGGGGGCCCTAAACACCGGGGAGCTGTTTTTT.